This T cell receptor beta chain was captured by sequencing in a study of spatial heterogeneity in lung cancer (dated by TCRdb to about 2019). Notes on the research overall: Beta-chain transcripts were consistently detected in greater numbers than alpha-chain transcripts, which likely reflected higher beta-chain transcript abundance. Both alpha and beta chains were TCR-sequenced in samples taken at surgery, namely 220 tumor regions, fewer than 85 matched nontumor lung samples and 55 to 60 PBMC samples. The study quantitatively compared TCR alpha and beta repertoires across multiple tumor regions, matched nontumor lung and blood in non-small cell lung cancer. Nonsynonymous mutation counts, determined by whole-exome sequencing of tumor tissue, were related to TCR repertoire features. In the raw uncorrected reads, each unique combination of TCR and UMI appeared more than ten times on average.

The time point label, as the study defines it: sample taken at primary tumor resection. TCR sequencing used whole RNA extracted from tumor and nontumor lung tissue, or from cryopreserved PBMC samples, without cell sorting. Samples were obtained from around 72 patients with early-stage, untreated non-small cell lung cancer from the lung TRACERx cohort. Only patients for whom sufficient RNA was available from at least two tumor regions were selected for TCR sequencing. Trimmed from V: 2 bases; trimmed from J: 3 bases; junction bases lacking a gene match: 9. The CDR3 goes from the cysteine to the phenylalanine over 17 residues. Solely the CDR3 DNA is kept, with 51 bases framed from the first base. CDR1 and CDR2 (KGHDR, SFDVKD) derive from the germline V gene. On this clonotype: The antigen this receptor binds is unknown. Nothing much larger sits one base from this clone, and base qualities are not available.

Receptors were amplified or captured by 5' RACE. The instrument was a NextSeq 500. In the TCR library protocol, a unique molecular identifier was attached to each TCR cDNA molecule so that PCR and sequencing errors could be corrected. As for the authors' bioinformatics: TCR identification, UMI-based error correction and CDR3 extraction were performed with Decombinator tools. Expanded TCRs were defined as those above a frequency of 2 per 1,000, corresponding to the top 1% of the tumor frequency distribution. Renyi diversity was calculated using the R vegan package after each repertoire was subsampled 100 times to 5,000 TCRs. CDR3 similarity networks were constructed using string-kernel similarity of amino acid triplets, with links drawn between CDR3s whose pairwise similarity was above 0.82. TCRdb reran the public reads through fastp at Q25 and MiXCR, keeping productive beta chains. Under each unique CDR3 protein, matching rows form one entry showing the most common genes and DNA. The V and J calls and clone size come from TCRdb's table, not from the authors' own analysis. The sample table contains almost 75,000 distinct CDR3 sequences; only one count was recorded for 10% to 15% of them. In total, the top ten clones hold approximately 7.2% of the sample.

What the study reported, not specific to this receptor: Additional single-cell paired TCR alpha and beta sequencing was considered necessary to confirm, at a functional level, the hypothesis that regional TCRs recognize regional mutations. Ubiquitous expanded tumor TCRs showed up in blood more often at tumor resection than at routine follow-up.

Sample: PBMCs, taken at surgery. The sequence was obtained from a male donor with early-stage non-small cell lung cancer. The rearrangement joined TRBV24-1 to TRBJ1-2; 9 middle bases align to TRBD1. DNA sequence: TGTGCCACCAGTGATTCGTTCCGGGACAGGGAAGACTATGGCTACACCTTC. Translated, it gives CATSDSFRDREDYGYTF.